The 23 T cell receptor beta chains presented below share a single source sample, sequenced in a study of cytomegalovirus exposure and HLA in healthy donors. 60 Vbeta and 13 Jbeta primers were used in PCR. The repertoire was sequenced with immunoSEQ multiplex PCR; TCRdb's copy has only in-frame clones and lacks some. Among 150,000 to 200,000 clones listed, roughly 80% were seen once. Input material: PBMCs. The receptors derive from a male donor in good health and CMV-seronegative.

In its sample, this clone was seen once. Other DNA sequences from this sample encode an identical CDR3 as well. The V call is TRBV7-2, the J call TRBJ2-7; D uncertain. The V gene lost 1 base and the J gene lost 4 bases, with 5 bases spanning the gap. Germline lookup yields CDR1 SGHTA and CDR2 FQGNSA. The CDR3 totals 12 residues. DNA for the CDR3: TGTGCCAGCAGCTTAGGAGTGTACGAGCAGTACTTC. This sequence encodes CASSLGVYEQYF.

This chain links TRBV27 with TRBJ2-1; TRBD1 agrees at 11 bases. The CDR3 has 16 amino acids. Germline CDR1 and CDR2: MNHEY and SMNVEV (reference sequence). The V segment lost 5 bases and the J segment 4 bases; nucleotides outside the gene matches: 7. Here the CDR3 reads CASSRRGQGGYNEQFF. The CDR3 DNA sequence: TGTGCCAGCAGTAGACGGGGACAGGGGGGATACAATGAGCAGTTCTTC.

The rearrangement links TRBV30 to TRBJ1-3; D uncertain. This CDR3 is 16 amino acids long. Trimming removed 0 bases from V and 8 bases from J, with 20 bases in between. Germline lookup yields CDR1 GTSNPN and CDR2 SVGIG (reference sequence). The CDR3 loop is CAWSVLSGISSDTIYF. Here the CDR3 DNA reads TGTGCCTGGAGTGTACTATCGGGGATATCCTCGGACACCATATATTTT.

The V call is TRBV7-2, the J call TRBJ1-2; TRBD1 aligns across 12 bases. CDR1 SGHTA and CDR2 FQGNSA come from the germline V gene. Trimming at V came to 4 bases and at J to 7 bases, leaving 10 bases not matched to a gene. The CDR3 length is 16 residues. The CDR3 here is CASSSIPGQGARGYTF. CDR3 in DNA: TGTGCCAGCAGCTCCATACCGGGACAGGGGGCGCGTGGCTACACCTTC.

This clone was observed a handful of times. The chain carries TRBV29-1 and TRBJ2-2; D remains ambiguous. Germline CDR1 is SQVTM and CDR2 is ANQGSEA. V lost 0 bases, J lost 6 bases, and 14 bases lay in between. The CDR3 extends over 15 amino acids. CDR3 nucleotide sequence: TGCAGCGTTGAAGAAGGTCCCCACCGGGCCGGGGAGCTGTTTTTT. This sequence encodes CSVEEGPHRAGELFF.

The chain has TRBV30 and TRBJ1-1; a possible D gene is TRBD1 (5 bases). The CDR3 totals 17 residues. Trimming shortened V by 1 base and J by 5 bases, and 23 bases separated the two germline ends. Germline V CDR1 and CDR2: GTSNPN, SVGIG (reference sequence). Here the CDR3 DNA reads TGTGCCTGGAGTGAGAGATTCGGCAGTAGAGGACAAACTGAAGCTTTCTTT. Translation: CAWSERFGSRGQTEAFF.

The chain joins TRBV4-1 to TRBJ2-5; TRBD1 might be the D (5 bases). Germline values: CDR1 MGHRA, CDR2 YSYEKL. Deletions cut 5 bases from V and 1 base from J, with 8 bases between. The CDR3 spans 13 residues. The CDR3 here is CASSLTVQETQYF. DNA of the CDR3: TGCGCCAGCAGCTTGACAGTCCAAGAGACCCAGTACTTC.

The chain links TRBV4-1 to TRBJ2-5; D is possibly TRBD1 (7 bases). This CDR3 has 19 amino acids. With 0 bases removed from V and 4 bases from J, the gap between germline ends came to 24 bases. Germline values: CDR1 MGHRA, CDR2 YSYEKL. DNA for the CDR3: TGCGCCAGCAGCCAAGATGGTGCCCAATCAGGGCAGGGGGGAGAGACCCAGTACTTC. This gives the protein CASSQDGAQSGQGGETQYF.

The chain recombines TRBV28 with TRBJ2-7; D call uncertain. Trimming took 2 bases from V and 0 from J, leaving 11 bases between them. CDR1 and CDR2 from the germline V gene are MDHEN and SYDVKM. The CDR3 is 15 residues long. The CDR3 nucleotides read TGTGCCAGCAGTTTAGCGGCAACGAGCTCCTACGAGCAGTACTTC. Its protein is CASSLAATSSYEQYF.

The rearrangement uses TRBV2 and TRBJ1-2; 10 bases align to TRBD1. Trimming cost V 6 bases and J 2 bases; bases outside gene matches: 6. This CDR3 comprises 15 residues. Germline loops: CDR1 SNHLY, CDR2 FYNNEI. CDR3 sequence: CASRAGTGVNYGYTF. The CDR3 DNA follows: TGTGCCAGCAGAGCCGGGACAGGGGTAAACTATGGCTACACCTTC.

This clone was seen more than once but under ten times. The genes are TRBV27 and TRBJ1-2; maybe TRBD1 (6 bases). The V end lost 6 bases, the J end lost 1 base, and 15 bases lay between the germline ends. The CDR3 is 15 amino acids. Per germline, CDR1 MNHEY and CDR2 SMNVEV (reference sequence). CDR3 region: CASSPSEGVNYGYTF. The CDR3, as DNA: TGTGCCAGCAGCCCCTCCGAGGGGGTTAACTATGGCTACACCTTC.

Written as DNA, the CDR3 is TGCGCCAGCAGCCAGGGGCAGGCCTTTAGGCCCCTCCACTTT. Residues: CASSQGQAFRPLHF. The V gene is TRBV4-1, the J gene TRBJ1-6, with a tentative D call TRBD1 (5 bases). The length of the CDR3 is 14 residues. Trimming took 3 bases from V and 13 from J, leaving 16 bases between them. Looked up from germline, CDR1 is MGHRA and CDR2 is YSYEKL.

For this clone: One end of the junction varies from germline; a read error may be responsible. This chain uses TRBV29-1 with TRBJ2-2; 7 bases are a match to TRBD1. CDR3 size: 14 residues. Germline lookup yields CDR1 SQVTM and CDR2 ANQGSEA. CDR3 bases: TGCAGCGTTAAAGACAGGGCGTCCACCGGGGAGCTGTTTTTT. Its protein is CSVKDRASTGELFF.

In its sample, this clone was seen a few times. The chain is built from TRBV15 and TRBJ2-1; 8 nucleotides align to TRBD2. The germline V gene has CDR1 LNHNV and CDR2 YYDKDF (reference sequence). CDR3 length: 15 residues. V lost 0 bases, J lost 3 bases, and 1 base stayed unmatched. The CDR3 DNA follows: TGTGCCACCAGCAGAGATCGGGGGGGCTACAATGAGCAGTTCTTC. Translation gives CATSRDRGGYNEQFF.

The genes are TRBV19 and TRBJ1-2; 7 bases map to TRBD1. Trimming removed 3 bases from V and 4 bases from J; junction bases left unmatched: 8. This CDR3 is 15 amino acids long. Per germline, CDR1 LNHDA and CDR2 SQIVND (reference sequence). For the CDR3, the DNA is TGTGCCAGTAGTATTGCACAGGGGAGTCTCTATGGCTACACCTTC. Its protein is CASSIAQGSLYGYTF.

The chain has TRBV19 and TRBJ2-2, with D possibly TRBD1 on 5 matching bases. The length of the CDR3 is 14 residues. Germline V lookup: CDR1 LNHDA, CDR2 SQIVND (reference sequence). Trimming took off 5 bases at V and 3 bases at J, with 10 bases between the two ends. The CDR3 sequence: CASSLQEYTGELFF. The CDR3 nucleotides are TGTGCCAGTAGTCTACAGGAATACACCGGGGAGCTGTTTTTT.

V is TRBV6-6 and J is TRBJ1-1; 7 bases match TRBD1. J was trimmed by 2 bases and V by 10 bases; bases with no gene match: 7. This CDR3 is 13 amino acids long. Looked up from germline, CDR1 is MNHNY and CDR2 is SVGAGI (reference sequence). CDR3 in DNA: TGTGCCACCCAACAGGGGATTAACACTGAAGCTTTCTTT. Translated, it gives CATQQGINTEAFF.

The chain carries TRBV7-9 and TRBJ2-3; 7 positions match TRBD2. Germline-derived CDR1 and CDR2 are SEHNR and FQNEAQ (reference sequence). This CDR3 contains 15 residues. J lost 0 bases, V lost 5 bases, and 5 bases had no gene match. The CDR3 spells CASSTGAGSTDTQYF. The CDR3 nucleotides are TGTGCCAGCAGCACTGGAGCGGGGAGCACAGATACGCAGTATTTT.

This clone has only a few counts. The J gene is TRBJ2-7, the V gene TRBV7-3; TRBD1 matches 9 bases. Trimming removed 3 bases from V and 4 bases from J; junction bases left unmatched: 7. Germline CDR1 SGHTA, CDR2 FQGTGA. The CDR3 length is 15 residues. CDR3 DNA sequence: TGTGCCAGCAGCTTGTTACAGGGGGCGGTTTACGAGCAGTACTTC. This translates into CASSLLQGAVYEQYF.

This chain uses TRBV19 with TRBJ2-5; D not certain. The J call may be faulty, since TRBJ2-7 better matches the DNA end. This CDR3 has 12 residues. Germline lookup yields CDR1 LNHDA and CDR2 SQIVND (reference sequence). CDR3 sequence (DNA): TGTGCCAGTATTTCGGAGTCTTACGAGCAGTACTTC. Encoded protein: CASISESYEQYF.

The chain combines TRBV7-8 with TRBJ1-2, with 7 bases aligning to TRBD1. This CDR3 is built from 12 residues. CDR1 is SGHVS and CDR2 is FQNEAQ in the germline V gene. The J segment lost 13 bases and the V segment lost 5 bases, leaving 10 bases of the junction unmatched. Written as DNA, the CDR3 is TGTGCCAGCAGCACGGGACAGCCCGAGGCCACCTTC. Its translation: CASSTGQPEATF.

The CDR3 loop is CASRSIPPGTSGTQYF. The CDR3 DNA reads as TGTGCCAGCAGATCCATCCCACCAGGGACTAGCGGTACGCAGTATTTT. This sequence joins TRBV5-5 and TRBJ2-3, with 11 bases identical to TRBD2. The CDR3 has 16 amino acids. V was pared by 5 bases and J by 8 bases, with 13 bases of the junction left unmatched. Per germline, CDR1 SGHKS and CDR2 YYEKEE (reference sequence).

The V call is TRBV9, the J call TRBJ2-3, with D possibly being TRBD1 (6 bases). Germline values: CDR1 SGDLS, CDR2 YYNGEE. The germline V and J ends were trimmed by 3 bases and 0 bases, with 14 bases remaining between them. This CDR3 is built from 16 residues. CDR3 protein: CASSGGGSLSTDTQYF. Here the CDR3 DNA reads TGTGCCAGCAGCGGAGGGGGTAGCCTTAGCACAGATACGCAGTATTTT.